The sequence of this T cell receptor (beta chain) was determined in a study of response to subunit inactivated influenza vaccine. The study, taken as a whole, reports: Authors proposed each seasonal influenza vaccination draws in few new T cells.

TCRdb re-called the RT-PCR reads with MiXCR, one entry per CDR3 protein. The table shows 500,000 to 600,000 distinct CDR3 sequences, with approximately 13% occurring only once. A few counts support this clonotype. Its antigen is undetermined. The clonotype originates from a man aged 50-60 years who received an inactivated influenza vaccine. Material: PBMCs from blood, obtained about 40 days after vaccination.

The CDR3 bases are TGTGCCAGCAGTTTCGGTCCGACGCGGCCCCAGCATTTT. Its protein is CASSFGPTRPQHF. The chain uses TRBV27 and TRBJ1-5; D gene ambiguous. Germline V gene sequence: CDR1 MNHEY, CDR2 SMNVEV (reference sequence). This CDR3 is built from 13 residues. V shed 3 bases and J shed 9 bases, with 12 bases lying between them.